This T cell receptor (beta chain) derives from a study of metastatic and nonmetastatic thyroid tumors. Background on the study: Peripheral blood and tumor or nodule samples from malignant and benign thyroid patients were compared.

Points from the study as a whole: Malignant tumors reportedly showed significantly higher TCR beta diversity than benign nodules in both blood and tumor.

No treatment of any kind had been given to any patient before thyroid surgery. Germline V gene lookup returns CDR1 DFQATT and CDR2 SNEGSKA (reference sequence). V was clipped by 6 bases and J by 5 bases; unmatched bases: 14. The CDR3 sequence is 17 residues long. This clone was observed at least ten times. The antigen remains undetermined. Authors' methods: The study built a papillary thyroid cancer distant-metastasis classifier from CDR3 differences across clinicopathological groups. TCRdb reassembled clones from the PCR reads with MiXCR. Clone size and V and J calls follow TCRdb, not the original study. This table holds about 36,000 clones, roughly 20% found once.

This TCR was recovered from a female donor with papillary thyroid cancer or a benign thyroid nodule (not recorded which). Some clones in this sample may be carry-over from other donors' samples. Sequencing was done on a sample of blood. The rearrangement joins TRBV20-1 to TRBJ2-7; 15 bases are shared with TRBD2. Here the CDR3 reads CSATGLAGGPASHEQYF. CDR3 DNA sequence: TGCAGTGCCACCGGACTAGCGGGAGGGCCTGCGTCTCACGAGCAGTACTTC.